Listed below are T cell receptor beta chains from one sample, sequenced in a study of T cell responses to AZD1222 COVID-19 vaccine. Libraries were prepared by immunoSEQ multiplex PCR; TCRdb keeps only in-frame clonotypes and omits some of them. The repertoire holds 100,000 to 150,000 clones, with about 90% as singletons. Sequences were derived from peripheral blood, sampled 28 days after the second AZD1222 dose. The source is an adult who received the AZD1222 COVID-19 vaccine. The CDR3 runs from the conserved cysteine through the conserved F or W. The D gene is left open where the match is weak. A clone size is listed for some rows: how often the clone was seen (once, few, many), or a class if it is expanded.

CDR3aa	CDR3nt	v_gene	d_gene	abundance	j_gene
CASSQDWYGYTF	TGCGCCAGCAGCCAAGACTGGTATGGCTACACCTTC	TRBV4-1	NA	few	TRBJ1-2
CASSEQGERGYTF	TGTGCCAGCAGTGAACAAGGGGAACGGGGCTACACCTTC	TRBV6-1	NA	NA	TRBJ1-2
CASSQDLAGGPSNEQFF	TGCGCCAGCAGCCAAGATCTAGCGGGGGGGCCGTCCAATGAGCAGTTCTTC	TRBV4-1	TRBD2	NA	TRBJ2-1
CASSLSQGPYGYTF	TGTGCCAGCAGCTTAAGTCAGGGACCCTATGGCTACACCTTC	TRBV7-2	NA	NA	TRBJ1-2
CATSRGVNTEAFF	TGTGCCACCAGCAGAGGGGTGAACACTGAAGCTTTCTTT	TRBV15	NA	NA	TRBJ1-1
CASSPRSSGNTIYF	TGTGCCAGCAGCCCGCGGAGCTCTGGAAACACCATATATTTT	TRBV7-9	NA	NA	TRBJ1-3
CASSLKRGAGANVLTF	TGTGCCAGCAGCTTGAAACGGGGGGCTGGGGCCAACGTCCTGACTTTC	TRBV5-6	TRBD2	NA	TRBJ2-6
CASSLGGSTNTGELFF	TGCGCCAGCAGCTTGGGGGGTTCCACGAACACCGGGGAGCTGTTTTTT	TRBV5-1	NA	NA	TRBJ2-2
CASSESPGSGANVLTF	TGTGCCAGCAGTGAATCCCCGGGGTCTGGGGCCAACGTCCTGACTTTC	TRBV25-1	NA	few	TRBJ2-6
CASSLTWDMGRLNYGYTF	TGTGCCAGCAGTTTAACCTGGGACATGGGCAGATTAAACTATGGCTACACCTTC	TRBV28	NA	NA	TRBJ1-2
CASSPRDIPSYEQYF	TGCGCCAGCAGCCCGCGGGACATCCCCTCCTACGAGCAGTACTTC	TRBV4-1	NA	once	TRBJ2-7
CASSYRGGGQPQHF	TGTGCCAGCAGTTATCGGGGAGGAGGTCAGCCCCAGCATTTT	TRBV6-5	NA	NA	TRBJ1-5
CASSKATSQGLNTEAFF	TGTGCCAGTAGTAAAGCCACATCACAGGGGTTGAACACTGAAGCTTTCTTT	TRBV19	TRBD1	NA	TRBJ1-1
CASSPTQASPSYEQYF	TGTGCCAGCAGTCCAACACAGGCGAGCCCCTCCTACGAGCAGTACTTC	TRBV27	NA	NA	TRBJ2-7
CASSELTGAQETQYF	TGTGCCAGCTCAGAACTGACAGGGGCTCAAGAGACCCAGTACTTC	TRBV18	TRBD1	NA	TRBJ2-5
CASSLGTGILEQYF	TGTGCCAGCAGCTTGGGGACAGGGATTCTCGAGCAGTACTTC	TRBV11-1	TRBD1	NA	TRBJ2-7
CASSLGGRYGYTF	TGTGCCAGCAGTTTAGGGGGGCGGTATGGCTACACCTTC	TRBV28	NA	NA	TRBJ1-2
CASSSGLAGNEQFF	TGTGCCAGCAGTTCGGGACTAGCCGGGAATGAGCAGTTCTTC	TRBV28	TRBD2	NA	TRBJ2-1
CASSLFSDNEQFF	TGCGCCAGCAGCTTGTTTAGCGACAATGAGCAGTTCTTC	TRBV5-1	NA	NA	TRBJ2-1
CASRGRSTNEKLFF	TGTGCCAGCAGGGGACGGTCAACTAATGAAAAACTGTTTTTT	TRBV2	NA	NA	TRBJ1-4
CASSQGQGVFEKLFF	TGTGCCAGCAGCCAAGGACAGGGGGTGTTTGAAAAACTGTTTTTT	TRBV5-6	TRBD1	once	TRBJ1-4